The next 23 T cell receptor beta chains were all read from a single sample in a study of monozygotic twins with inflammatory bowel disease. TCRdb reanalyzed the 5' RACE reads, giving one entry per CDR3 protein sequence and no DNA. This table lists roughly 200,000 distinct CDR3 sequences. Sequenced input: blood. The source is a human donor with ulcerative colitis or Crohn's disease, or a healthy co-twin of an affected twin (not recorded which).

The rearrangement joins TRBV20-1 to TRBJ1-1; TCRdb selects TRBD1, and the lack of DNA leaves this call unchecked. Germline loops: CDR1 DFQATT, CDR2 SNEGSKA (reference sequence). This CDR3 has 13 residues. This CDR3 is CSAPSTGVPEAFF.

The CDR3 reads CASSLRPDYEQYF. This chain joins TRBV5-1 and TRBJ2-7. The CDR3 has 13 residues. CDR1 is SGHRS and CDR2 is YFSETQ in the germline V gene. The complete variable domain, with remaining parts taken from reference TRBV5-1 and TRBJ2-7, reads KAGVTQTPRYLIKTRGQQVTLSCSPISGHRSVSWYQQTPGQGLQFLFEYFSETQRNKGNFPGRFSGRQFSNSRSEMNVSTLELGDSALYLCASSLRPDYEQYFGPGTRLTVT.

The chain combines TRBV19 with TRBJ1-5; lacking DNA, the TRBD1 call made by TCRdb goes unchecked. There are 16 residues in the CDR3. Germline CDR1 reads LNHDA; CDR2 reads SQIVND (reference sequence). The CDR3 sequence: CASSIALTGFNQPQHF.

The chain has TRBV2 and TRBJ1-1. Looked up from germline, CDR1 is SNHLY and CDR2 is FYNNEI. This CDR3 is built from 13 residues. This chain's CDR3 is CASSESQTTEAFF. Based on the CDR3 plus reference TRBV2 and TRBJ1-1, the full variable domain is EPEVTQTPSHQVTQMGQEVILRCVPISNHLYFYWYRQILGQKVEFLVSFYNNEISEKSEIFDDQFSVERPDGSNFTLKIRSTKLEDSAMYFCASSESQTTEAFFGQGTRLTVV.

The CDR3: CASSLGPSYNEQFF. The chain employs TRBV6-1 and TRBJ2-1; TCRdb gives TRBD1 as the D gene, but with no DNA this cannot be confirmed. Germline CDR1 and CDR2: MNHNS and SASEGT. The CDR3 extends over 14 amino acids.

This chain joins TRBV6-6 and TRBJ2-7; TCRdb indicates TRBD2, and absent DNA this call remains unverified. The CDR3 extends over 12 amino acids. CDR1 and CDR2 from the germline V gene are MNHNY and SVGAGI (reference sequence). The CDR3 region is CASRWEAYEQYF.

This chain connects TRBV7-2 to TRBJ2-7; TCRdb indicates TRBD2, and absent DNA this call remains unverified. CDR3 length: 14 residues. Germline CDR1 reads SGHTA; CDR2 reads FQGNSA. CDR3 residues: CASRAGGSSYEQYF.

The chain joins TRBV20-1 to TRBJ2-5; TCRdb calls TRBD1, which cannot be checked without DNA. Per germline, CDR1 DFQATT and CDR2 SNEGSKA (reference sequence). The length of the CDR3 is 15 residues. The CDR3 sequence: CSARLTRGPGETQYF.

The V and J genes are TRBV5-7 and TRBJ2-3; TCRdb names TRBD2, which stays unverified in the absence of DNA. TRBV5-7 is classed as an ORF, of uncertain function. This CDR3 comprises 19 residues. CDR3: CASSSTGTSGGALTDTQYF.

J is TRBJ1-4 and V is TRBV12-3 or TRBV12-4; TCRdb's D call, TRBD1, is unchecked because there is no DNA. This CDR3 spans 15 amino acids. CDR3 sequence: CASSPSGSPGEKLFF.

The V call is TRBV2, the J call TRBJ2-7; TCRdb names TRBD2, which stays unverified in the absence of DNA. CDR3 length: 15 amino acids. The V gene's germline CDR1 is SNHLY and CDR2 FYNNEI. The CDR3 spells CASKEGGLASYEQYF.

The chain recombines TRBV4-2 with TRBJ2-7; the D call from TCRdb, TRBD2, cannot be confirmed without DNA. This CDR3 is built from 17 residues. In germline, CDR1 is LGHNA, CDR2 YNFKEQ. The CDR3 here is CASSQTIGTTTSYEQYF.

The CDR3 sequence: CAINPRDLAVQETQYF. The chain has TRBV10-3 and TRBJ2-5; TCRdb lists TRBD2, though no DNA is available to test this call. Germline CDR1 and CDR2: ENHRY and SYGVKD. This CDR3 has 16 residues.

V and J are TRBV7-2 and TRBJ2-4; without DNA, the TCRdb call of TRBD1 cannot be checked. CDR3 length: 14 residues. Germline lookup yields CDR1 SGHTA and CDR2 FQGNSA. Here the CDR3 reads CASSSGTWGNIQYF.

This chain connects TRBV12-3 or TRBV12-4 to TRBJ1-5. The CDR3 sequence is 12 residues long. This chain's CDR3 is CASSSDIQPQHF.

This chain uses TRBV2 with TRBJ2-7; TCRdb's assignment of TRBD1 cannot be checked, as there is no DNA. Germline lookup yields CDR1 SNHLY and CDR2 FYNNEI. This CDR3 comprises 14 residues. The CDR3 protein is CASFEARTGWGQYF.

The chain combines TRBV7-2 with TRBJ2-7; TCRdb calls TRBD1, which cannot be checked without DNA. The CDR3 has 15 amino acids. Germline CDR1 SGHTA, CDR2 FQGNSA. This CDR3 reads CASSPLATSSYEQYF.

The chain is built from TRBV4-2 and TRBJ2-7; the D call from TCRdb, TRBD2, cannot be confirmed without DNA. Per germline, CDR1 LGHNA and CDR2 YNFKEQ. This CDR3 contains 15 residues. CDR3: CASSPLSGGSYEQYF.

The J gene is TRBJ1-2, the V gene TRBV7-2. The CDR3 contains 15 residues. From germline, CDR1 is SGHTA and CDR2 FQGNSA. The CDR3 spells CASSPGDPPRYGYTF. The complete variable domain, with remaining parts taken from reference TRBV7-2 and TRBJ1-2, reads GAGVSQSPSNKVTEKGKDVELRCDPISGHTALYWYRQSLGQGLEFLIYFQGNSAPDKSGLPSDRFSAERTGGSVSTLTIQRTQQEDSAVYLCASSPGDPPRYGYTFGSGTRLTVV.

This chain uses TRBV11-3 with TRBJ2-2; TCRdb lists TRBD2, though no DNA is available to test this call. This CDR3 is built from 17 residues. In germline, CDR1 is SGHNT, CDR2 YENEEA. The CDR3 protein is CASSPGTSGRNTGELFF.

The chain combines TRBV7-2 with TRBJ2-1; the TRBD2 assignment by TCRdb is unverifiable without DNA. There are 15 residues in the CDR3. Germline V gives CDR1 SGHTA, CDR2 FQGNSA. CDR3 sequence reads: CASSLRTTDYNEQFF.

The J gene is TRBJ2-4, the V gene TRBV7-9; lacking DNA, the TRBD1 call made by TCRdb goes unchecked. Germline CDR1 is SEHNR and CDR2 is FQNEAQ (reference sequence). The CDR3 has 15 amino acids. The CDR3 sequence: CASRSNTGGKNIQYF.

The V and J genes are TRBV4-1 and TRBJ2-5; TCRdb indicates TRBD2, and absent DNA this call remains unverified. Per the germline V gene, CDR1 is MGHRA and CDR2 is YSYEKL. The CDR3 consists of 14 residues. CDR3: CASSQGRGWETQYF.